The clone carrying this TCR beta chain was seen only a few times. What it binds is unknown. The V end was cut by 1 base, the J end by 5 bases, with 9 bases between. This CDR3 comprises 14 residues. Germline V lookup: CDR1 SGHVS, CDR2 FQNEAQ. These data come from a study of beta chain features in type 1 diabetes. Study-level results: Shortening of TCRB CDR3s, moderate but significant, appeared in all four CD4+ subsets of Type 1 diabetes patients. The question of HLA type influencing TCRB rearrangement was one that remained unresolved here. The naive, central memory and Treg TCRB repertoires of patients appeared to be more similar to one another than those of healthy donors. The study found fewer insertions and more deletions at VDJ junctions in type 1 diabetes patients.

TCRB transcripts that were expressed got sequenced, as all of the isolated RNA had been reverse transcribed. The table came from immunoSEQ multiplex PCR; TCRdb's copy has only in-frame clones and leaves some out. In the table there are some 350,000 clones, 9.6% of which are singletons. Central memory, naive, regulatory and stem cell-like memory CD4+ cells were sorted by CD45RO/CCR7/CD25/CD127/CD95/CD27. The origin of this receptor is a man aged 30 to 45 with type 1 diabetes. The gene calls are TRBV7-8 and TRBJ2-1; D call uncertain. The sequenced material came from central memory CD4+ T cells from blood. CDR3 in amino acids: CASSLGLRDNEQFF. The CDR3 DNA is TGTGCCAGCAGCTTAGGCCTCAGAGACAATGAGCAGTTCTTC. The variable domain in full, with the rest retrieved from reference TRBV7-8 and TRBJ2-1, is GAGVSQSPRYKVAKRGQDVALRCDPISGHVSLFWYQQALGQGPEFLTYFQNEAQLDKSGLPSDRFFAERPEGSVSTLKIQRTQQEDSAVYLCASSLGLRDNEQFFGPGTRLTVL.